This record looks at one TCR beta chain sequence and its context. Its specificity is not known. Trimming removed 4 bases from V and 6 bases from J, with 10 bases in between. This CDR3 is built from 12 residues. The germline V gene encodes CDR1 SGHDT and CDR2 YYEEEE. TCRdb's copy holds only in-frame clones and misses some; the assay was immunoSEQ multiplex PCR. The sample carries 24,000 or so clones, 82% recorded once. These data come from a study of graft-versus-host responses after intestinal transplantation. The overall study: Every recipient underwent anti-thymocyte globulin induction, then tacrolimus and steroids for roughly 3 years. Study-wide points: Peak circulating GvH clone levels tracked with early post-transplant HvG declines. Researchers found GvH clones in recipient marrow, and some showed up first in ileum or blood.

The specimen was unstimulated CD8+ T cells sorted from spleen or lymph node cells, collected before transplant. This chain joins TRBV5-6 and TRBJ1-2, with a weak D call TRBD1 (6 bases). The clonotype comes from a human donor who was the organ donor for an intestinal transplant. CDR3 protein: CASSLQGDGYTF. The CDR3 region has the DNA TGTGCCAGCAGCCTACAGGGAGATGGCTACACCTTC.